This record looks at one TCR beta chain sequence and its context. The antigen remains unidentified. The data were taken from a study of CD8 T cells in ankylosing spondylitis. Overall study results and limits: One TCR beta motif, made up of several highly homologous variants, appeared characteristic of ankylosing spondylitis blood. Before this, some motif variants had been reported in reactive arthritis synovial fluid and blood.

TCRdb used MiXCR to reprocess the 5' RACE reads, holding one entry per CDR3 protein. Of under 850,000 distinct CDR3 sequences in the sample, around 17% were seen once. Sequenced: blood, either unsorted or a sorted T cell fraction (not recorded which). The receptor was isolated from a male donor with ankylosing spondylitis.

The CDR3 DNA sequence: TGCAGTGCTAGCTTTGGCGGGAGGGTGGTAGATACGCAGTATTTT. It translates to CSASFGGRVVDTQYF. This chain links TRBV20-1 with TRBJ2-3; 9 bases are shared with TRBD2. V dropped 3 bases and J dropped 5; count of bases not matched to a gene: 9. Germline values: CDR1 DFQATT, CDR2 SNEGSKA (reference sequence). The CDR3 covers 15 residues.